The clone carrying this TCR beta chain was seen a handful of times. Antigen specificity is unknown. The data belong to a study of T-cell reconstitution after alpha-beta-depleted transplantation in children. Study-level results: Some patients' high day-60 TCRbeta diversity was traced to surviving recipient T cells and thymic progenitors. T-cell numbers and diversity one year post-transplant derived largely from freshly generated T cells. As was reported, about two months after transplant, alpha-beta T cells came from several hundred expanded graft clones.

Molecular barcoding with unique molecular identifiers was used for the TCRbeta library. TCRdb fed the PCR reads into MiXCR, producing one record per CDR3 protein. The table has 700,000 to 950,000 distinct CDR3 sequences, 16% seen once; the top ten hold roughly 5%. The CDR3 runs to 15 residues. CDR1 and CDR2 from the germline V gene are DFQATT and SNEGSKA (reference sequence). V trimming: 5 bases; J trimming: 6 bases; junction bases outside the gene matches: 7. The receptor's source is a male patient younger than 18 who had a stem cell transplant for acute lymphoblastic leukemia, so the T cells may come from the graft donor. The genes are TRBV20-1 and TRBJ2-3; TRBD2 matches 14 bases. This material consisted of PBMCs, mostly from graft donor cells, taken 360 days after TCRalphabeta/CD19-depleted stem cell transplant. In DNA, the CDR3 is TGCAGTGCTCGACGACTAGCGGGAGGGCTCGATACGCAGTATTTT. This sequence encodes CSARRLAGGLDTQYF.